This T cell receptor (beta chain) derives from a study of cytomegalovirus exposure and HLA in healthy donors. The CDR3 length is 14 residues. Trimming stripped 3 bases from V and 8 bases from J, with 16 bases between. Germline V CDR1 and CDR2: KGHSH, LQKENI. Findings and limits, study-wide: Donors were assumed by presence/absence analyses to have roughly uniform sequencing depth.

Concerning this clone: What it binds is unknown.

The PCR had 60 Vbeta and 13 Jbeta primers. Measured with immunoSEQ multiplex PCR; TCRdb has only the in-frame clones, and not every one. The sample records approximately 140,000 clones, 80% being singletons. This sequence joins TRBV18 and TRBJ1-2, with D possibly being TRBD1 (5 bases). The specimen sequenced was PBMCs. This TCR derives from a male donor in good health and CMV-seronegative. CDR3 bases: TGTGCCAGCTCACCGGGGGGAAACCTGGGGGGCTACACCTTC. Its protein product is CASSPGGNLGGYTF.